The 13 T cell receptor beta chains presented below share a single source sample, sequenced in a study of CD8+CD57+ T cells in acquired aplastic anemia. Profiling of TCR beta VDJ combinations and CDR3 sequences used genomic DNA as template. One entry per CDR3 protein, called by TCRdb with MiXCR from the reads. The table records about 170,000 distinct CDR3 sequences, about three fifths of them present only once. The sequencing input was sorted CD4+, CD8+, or CD8+CD57+ T cells (not recorded which) from PBMCs. The receptors here all came from a human donor in good health.

This clonotype was recorded many times. The CDR3 sequence: CASGLAGGNEQFF. The CDR3 region has the DNA TGTGCCAGCGGACTAGCGGGAGGGAATGAGCAGTTCTTC. The chain carries TRBV9 and TRBJ2-1, with TRBD2 matching over 15 bases. The ends lost 7 bases at V and 7 bases at J; junction bases unmatched: 0. The CDR3 is 13 residues long. CDR1 is SGDLS and CDR2 is YYNGEE in the germline V gene.

The chain recombines TRBV19 with TRBJ2-1; 8 bases match TRBD2. This CDR3 is 15 amino acids long. The germline gives CDR1 LNHDA, CDR2 SQIVND (reference sequence). The V and J ends lost 8 bases and 4 bases, in that order; junction bases with no gene match: 10. This chain's CDR3 is CASRIAGLRYNEQFF. CDR3 coding DNA: TGTGCCAGTCGAATAGCGGGGCTGAGGTACAATGAGCAGTTCTTC.

V and J are TRBV9 and TRBJ2-7; possible D gene TRBD2, 5 bases. The germline gives CDR1 SGDLS, CDR2 YYNGEE. Trimming pared 7 bases from V and 6 bases from J, leaving 20 bases between. The CDR3 has 14 amino acids. This CDR3 is CASGRRAPSIEQYF. CDR3 bases: TGTGCCAGCGGACGGCGGGCCCCGTCGATCGAGCAGTACTTC.

This clonotype occurred many times. The chain joins TRBV5-6 to TRBJ2-3; the D is unclear. From germline, CDR1 is SGHDT and CDR2 YYEEEE. The CDR3 is 12 amino acids. V shed 2 bases and J shed 2 bases, with 3 bases lying between them. The CDR3 DNA reads as TGTGCCAGCAGCTTAACCACAGATACGCAGTATTTT. Its protein is CASSLTTDTQYF.

This clonotype has at least ten counts. The rearrangement joins TRBV20-1 to TRBJ2-1, with TRBD2 matching 12 bases. Looked up from germline, CDR1 is DFQATT and CDR2 is SNEGSKA (reference sequence). V shed 3 bases and J 6 bases; nucleotides not matched to a gene: 18. The CDR3 extends over 19 amino acids. The CDR3 loop is CSARVFGLAGGRSINEQFF. In DNA, the CDR3 is TGCAGTGCTAGGGTCTTCGGCCTAGCGGGGGGGCGATCTATCAATGAGCAGTTCTTC.

The chain recombines TRBV7-2 with TRBJ2-3, with 8 bases lining up with TRBD2. The CDR3 length is 15 residues. The V and J ends lost 11 bases and 8 bases, in that order; junction bases with no gene match: 18. The germline CDR1 and CDR2 sequences are SGHTA and FQGNSA. CDR3: CAFNGLAGQGGTQYF. The CDR3 DNA is TGTGCCTTCAACGGCTTAGCGGGACAAGGCGGTACGCAGTATTTT.

The chain recombines TRBV19 with TRBJ2-3; D is ambiguous. This CDR3 is built from 14 residues. Germline V gives CDR1 LNHDA, CDR2 SQIVND (reference sequence). The germline V and J ends were trimmed by 3 bases and 2 bases, with 9 bases remaining between them. CDR3: CASSILTDTDTQYF. CDR3 in DNA: TGTGCCAGTAGTATTCTGACCGACACAGATACGCAGTATTTT.

The chain links TRBV20-1 to TRBJ2-5; TRBD1 might be the D (5 bases). The CDR3 contains 13 residues. Trimming left V 6 bases short and J 2 bases short, with 13 bases between. Germline lookup yields CDR1 DFQATT and CDR2 SNEGSKA (reference sequence). As DNA, the CDR3 is TGCAGTGCAGGGGCAGGAGATCAAGAGACCCAGTACTTC. Translation: CSAGAGDQETQYF.

The gene calls are TRBV2 and TRBJ1-6; D gene unclear. The CDR3 totals 14 residues. In germline, CDR1 is SNHLY, CDR2 FYNNEI. Trimming stripped 8 bases from V and 9 bases from J, with 17 bases between. The CDR3: CASGRTAVGSPLHF. DNA for the CDR3: TGTGCCAGCGGTAGGACTGCAGTGGGTTCACCCCTCCACTTT.

V usage is TRBV5-1 and J usage is TRBJ2-1; TRBD2 matches 9 bases. Germline-derived CDR1 and CDR2 are SGHRS and YFSETQ. The V and J ends lost 4 bases and 7 bases, in that order; junction bases with no gene match: 9. The CDR3 consists of 15 residues. DNA for the CDR3: TGCGCCAGCAGCGCGGGGACTAGCCTATCGAATGAGCAGTTCTTC. Translated, it gives CASSAGTSLSNEQFF.

The V gene is TRBV6-5, the J gene TRBJ2-3; 8 nucleotides agree with TRBD2. Germline CDR1 reads MNHEY; CDR2 reads SVGAGI. This CDR3 comprises 15 residues. With 6 bases clipped from V and 2 bases from J, the junction kept 7 bases outside the gene matches. The CDR3: CASSSPAGVTDTQYF. CDR3 in DNA: TGTGCCAGCAGCTCCCCAGCGGGGGTCACAGATACGCAGTATTTT.

This clonotype has a single count. The chain links TRBV14 to TRBJ2-5; unclear D gene. Germline assignment: CDR1 SGHDN and CDR2 FVKESK. This CDR3 contains 14 residues. V lost 6 bases to trimming and J lost 2 bases, with 13 bases between them. This CDR3 reads CASRTPAVQETQYF. The CDR3 DNA sequence: TGTGCCAGCAGGACCCCGGCAGTACAAGAGACCCAGTACTTC.

The genes are TRBV7-9 and TRBJ1-6, with D unresolved. Trimming removed 4 bases at V and 12 bases at J, with 16 bases between. The length of the CDR3 is 14 residues. CDR1 SEHNR and CDR2 FQNEAQ come from the germline V gene (reference sequence). CDR3 amino acids: CASSSTRRLEPLHF. In DNA form, the CDR3 reads TGTGCCAGCAGCTCGACCCGGCGCCTTGAACCCCTCCACTTT.